The 19 T cell receptor beta chains reported below all come from one sample, sequenced in a study of PD-1 blockade in classical Hodgkin lymphoma. The method was immunoSEQ multiplex PCR; TCRdb's version includes in-frame clones alone and lacks a portion of them. This table holds 99,000 or so clones, about 92% found once. The time point was: cycle 4 day 1 (C4D1), after 6 weeks of nivolumab. All the patients suffered relapse after autologous stem cell transplantation, and brentuximab vedotin exposure differed. The material sequenced was peripheral blood mononuclear cells (PBMCs), taken before the fourth cycle of nivolumab. Every receptor here comes from a human donor with classical Hodgkin lymphoma.

The CDR3 reads CASSYPGGPYEQYF. DNA for the CDR3: TGTGCCAGCAGTTACCCGGGAGGCCCCTACGAGCAGTACTTC. This chain connects TRBV6-5 to TRBJ2-7, with TRBD2 matching 7 bases. The CDR3 contains 14 residues. Germline V gives CDR1 MNHEY, CDR2 SVGAGI. The ends lost 2 bases at V and 2 bases at J; junction bases unmatched: 3.

V and J are TRBV7-9 and TRBJ2-1; TRBD2 agrees at 7 bases. The germline gives CDR1 SEHNR, CDR2 FQNEAQ (reference sequence). The ends lost 3 bases at V and 1 base at J; junction bases unmatched: 3. The CDR3 covers 15 residues. CDR3 nucleotide sequence: TGTGCCAGCAGCTTGAAGCGGGGTTCCTACAATGAGCAGTTCTTC. It specifies CASSLKRGSYNEQFF.

This clone is medium-sized (0.01 to 0.1%). Other DNA sequences in this specimen translate into the identical CDR3. The V gene is TRBV7-6, the J gene TRBJ2-7, with 9 positions matching TRBD1. V shed 3 bases and J 2 bases; nucleotides not matched to a gene: 5. Germline CDR1 and CDR2: SGHVS and FNYEAQ. This CDR3 is built from 15 residues. CDR3 sequence (DNA): TGTGCCAGCAGCTTCGGGACAGGGCTGACCTACGAGCAGTACTTC. This codes for CASSFGTGLTYEQYF.

The J gene is TRBJ2-1, the V gene TRBV4-1, with 10 bases that match TRBD2. The V and J ends lost 1 base and 6 bases, in that order; junction bases with no gene match: 18. CDR3 size: 20 residues. Germline CDR1 MGHRA, CDR2 YSYEKL. The CDR3 coding sequence is TGCGCCAGCAGCCAAGGTCCGAACCTCGCAAGCGGGAGGGGATTCAATGAGCAGTTCTTC. Its protein is CASSQGPNLASGRGFNEQFF.

This clone showed up just a few times. The rearrangement uses TRBV7-2 and TRBJ2-7; 9 positions agree with TRBD1. This CDR3 region has 16 residues. The V and J ends lost 5 bases and 3 bases, in that order; junction bases with no gene match: 11. Germline V gives CDR1 SGHTA, CDR2 FQGNSA. The CDR3 DNA follows: TGTGCCAGCAGCCCCGCCGCGGGACAGGGTCTCTACGAGCAGTACTTC. Residues: CASSPAAGQGLYEQYF. Drawing the rest from reference TRBV7-2 and TRBJ2-7, the complete variable domain is GAGVSQSPSNKVTEKGKDVELRCDPISGHTALYWYRQSLGQGLEFLIYFQGNSAPDKSGLPSDRFSAERTGGSVSTLTIQRTQQEDSAVYLCASSPAAGQGLYEQYFGPGTRLTVT.

J is TRBJ1-4 and V is TRBV19; no reliable D call. The CDR3 is 16 amino acids. Germline CDR1 is LNHDA and CDR2 is SQIVND (reference sequence). The germline V and J ends were trimmed by 1 base and 0 bases, with 9 bases remaining between them. DNA for the CDR3: TGTGCCAGTAGTATAGGAGGACGGGCAACTAATGAAAAACTGTTTTTT. Translating it yields CASSIGGRATNEKLFF. The variable domain in full, with the rest retrieved from reference TRBV19 and TRBJ1-4, is DGGITQSPKYLFRKEGQNVTLSCEQNLNHDAMYWYRQDPGQGLRLIYYSQIVNDFQKGDIAEGYSVSREKKESFPLTVTSAQKNPTAFYLCASSIGGRATNEKLFFGSGTQLSVL.

The V call is TRBV5-8, the J call TRBJ2-5; D is perhaps TRBD1 or TRBD2 (5 bases each). CDR3 size: 16 residues. V lost 2 bases to trimming and J lost 1 base, with 15 bases between them. Germline V gives CDR1 SGHTS, CDR2 YDEGEE. The CDR3 region has the DNA TGTGCCAGCAGCTTAACGGGGCGTCAGATCCAAGAGACCCAGTACTTC. Its translation: CASSLTGRQIQETQYF.

The chain combines TRBV30 with TRBJ2-7, with D perhaps matching TRBD1 (5 bases). The CDR3 has 14 residues. The germline V and J ends were trimmed by 1 base and 2 bases, with 12 bases remaining between them. Germline CDR1 is GTSNPN and CDR2 is SVGIG (reference sequence). CDR3 residues: CAWSESGATYEQYF. Here the CDR3 DNA reads TGTGCCTGGAGTGAATCTGGGGCGACCTACGAGCAGTACTTC. Together with reference TRBV30 and TRBJ2-7, the CDR3 gives the full variable domain: SQTIHQWPATLVQPVGSPLSLECTVEGTSNPNLYWYRQAAGRGLQLLFYSVGIGQISSEVPQNLSASRPQDRQFILSSKKLLLSDSGFYLCAWSESGATYEQYFGPGTRLTVT.

V gene TRBV11-1 combines with J gene TRBJ2-1, with 7 bases that match TRBD2. Germline V gene data show CDR1 as SGHAT and CDR2 as FQDESV (reference sequence). The junction had 9 bases not matched to a gene; V was cut back by 5 bases and J by 5 bases. This CDR3 has 15 amino acids. The CDR3 region is CASSNGAGRDNEQFF. Written as DNA, the CDR3 is TGTGCCAGCAGCAATGGAGCGGGAAGGGACAATGAGCAGTTCTTC. The full variable domain, in which reference TRBV11-1 and TRBJ2-1 provide the parts outside the CDR3, is EAEVAQSPRYKITEKSQAVAFWCDPISGHATLYWYRQILGQGPELLVQFQDESVVDDSQLPKDRFSAERLKGVDSTLKIQPAELGDSAMYLCASSNGAGRDNEQFFGPGTRLTVL.

This clone was seen ten or more times. The chain has TRBV21-1 and TRBJ1-1; TRBD1 reflects the table's D call only, with no check against the DNA. TRBV21-1 is a pseudogene segment. This CDR3 has 17 amino acids. The CDR3 sequence is CASSSLARQGQDTEAFF. CDR3 sequence (DNA): TGTGCCAGCAGCTCCCTCGCCCGACAGGGGCAGGACACTGAAGCTTTCTTT.

The J gene is TRBJ1-3, the V gene TRBV28; no clear D gene. The V gene lost 8 bases and the J gene lost 2 bases, with 10 bases spanning the gap. Germline V CDR1 and CDR2: MDHEN, SYDVKM. This CDR3 region has 13 residues. CDR3 sequence reads: CASYGYAGNTIYF. The CDR3 bases are TGTGCCAGCTACGGGTACGCTGGAAACACCATATATTTT.

The chain combines TRBV30 with TRBJ1-1, with 7 nucleotides matching TRBD1. The CDR3 is 16 residues long. Germline-derived CDR1 and CDR2 are GTSNPN and SVGIG (reference sequence). After removal of 4 bases from V and 0 bases from J, the junction contained 11 bases not matched to a gene. This CDR3 is CAWKGTGARMNTEAFF. Here the CDR3 DNA reads TGTGCCTGGAAGGGAACAGGGGCACGGATGAACACTGAAGCTTTCTTT.

J is TRBJ1-5 and V is TRBV29-1; D perhaps matches TRBD1 (5 bases). Per the germline V gene, CDR1 is SQVTM and CDR2 is ANQGSEA. V was cut by 7 bases and J by 3 bases, with 13 bases left in between. CDR3 length: 13 residues. CDR3 DNA sequence: TGCAGCGCCCAGGGTGGGTACAATCAGCCCCAGCATTTT. Residues: CSAQGGYNQPQHF.

This clone has just one count. The rearrangement uses TRBV4-3 and TRBJ1-2; no clear D gene. The germline V and J ends were trimmed by 3 bases and 5 bases, with 4 bases remaining between them. Germline lookup yields CDR1 LGHNA and CDR2 YSLEER. CDR3 length: 11 amino acids. CDR3 sequence: CASSQGYGYTF. CDR3 sequence (DNA): TGCGCCAGCAGCCAGGGTTATGGCTACACCTTC.

The table lists this clone with a count of one. CDR3 sequence (DNA): TGTGCCAGCACCCCAGGGAGGGGGCTATACAATGAGCAGTTCTTC. Amino acids: CASTPGRGLYNEQFF. The chain recombines TRBV28 with TRBJ2-1; D possibly matches TRBD1 or TRBD2 (7 bases each). V lost 7 bases to trimming and J lost 4 bases, with 17 bases between them. Germline V lookup: CDR1 MDHEN, CDR2 SYDVKM. This CDR3 contains 15 residues.

The genes are TRBV5-4 and TRBJ2-5, with D perhaps matching TRBD1 (5 bases). The length of the CDR3 is 14 residues. The V gene lost 4 bases and the J gene lost 7 bases, with 17 bases spanning the gap. Germline CDR1 and CDR2: SGHNT and YYREEE (reference sequence). This CDR3 reads CASSLPGREGTQYF. The CDR3 bases are TGTGCCAGCAGCCTCCCGGGCAGGGAAGGGACCCAGTACTTC.

The chain carries TRBV5-1 and TRBJ1-4, with D maybe TRBD1 (5 bases). The CDR3 sequence is 15 residues long. The germline V and J ends were trimmed by 0 bases and 8 bases, with 14 bases remaining between them. CDR1 SGHRS and CDR2 YFSETQ come from the germline V gene. The CDR3 spells CASSLEGAGWEKLFF. The DNA for the CDR3 is TGCGCCAGCAGCTTGGAAGGGGCCGGGTGGGAAAAACTGTTTTTT. Looking up the rest from reference TRBV5-1 and TRBJ1-4 gives the full variable domain: KAGVTQTPRYLIKTRGQQVTLSCSPISGHRSVSWYQQTPGQGLQFLFEYFSETQRNKGNFPGRFSGRQFSNSRSEMNVSTLELGDSALYLCASSLEGAGWEKLFFGSGTQLSVL.

J is TRBJ1-1 and V is TRBV19; no reliable D call. The ends were cut back, 6 bases at V and 1 base at J, with 12 bases in the middle. The CDR3 sequence is 14 residues long. CDR1 LNHDA and CDR2 SQIVND come from the germline V gene (reference sequence). The CDR3 DNA sequence: TGTGCCAGTAGGGCCGGCGACAAGAACACTGAAGCTTTCTTT. As protein: CASRAGDKNTEAFF.

This chain uses TRBV6-5 with TRBJ1-5; D is unclear. Trimming cost V 8 bases and J 11 bases, with 16 bases left between them. The CDR3 runs 12 residues. In germline, CDR1 is MNHEY, CDR2 SVGAGI. CDR3 in DNA: TGTGCCAGCGGCCCCCGGGGTGGGACCCAGCATTTT. Its protein product is CASGPRGGTQHF.